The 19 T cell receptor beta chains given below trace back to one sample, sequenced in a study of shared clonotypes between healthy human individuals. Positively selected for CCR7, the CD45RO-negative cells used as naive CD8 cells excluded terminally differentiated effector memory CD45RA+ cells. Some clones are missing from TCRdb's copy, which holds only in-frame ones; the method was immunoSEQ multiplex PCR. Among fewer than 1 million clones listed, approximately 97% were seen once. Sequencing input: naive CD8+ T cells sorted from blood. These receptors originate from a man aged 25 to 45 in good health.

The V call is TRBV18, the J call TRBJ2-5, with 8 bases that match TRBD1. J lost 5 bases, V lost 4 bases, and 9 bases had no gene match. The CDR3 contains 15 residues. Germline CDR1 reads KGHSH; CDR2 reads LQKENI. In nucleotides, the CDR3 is TGTGCCAGCTCACAGACAGGGGTTTGGCTCGAGACCCAGTACTTC. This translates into CASSQTGVWLETQYF.

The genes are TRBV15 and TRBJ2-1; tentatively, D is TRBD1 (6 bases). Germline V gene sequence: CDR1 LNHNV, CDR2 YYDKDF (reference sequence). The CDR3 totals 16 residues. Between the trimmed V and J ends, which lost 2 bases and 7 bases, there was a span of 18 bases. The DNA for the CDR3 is TGTGCCACCAGCAGATCGTTCGACAGGTATCTGAATGAGCAGTTCTTC. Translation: CATSRSFDRYLNEQFF.

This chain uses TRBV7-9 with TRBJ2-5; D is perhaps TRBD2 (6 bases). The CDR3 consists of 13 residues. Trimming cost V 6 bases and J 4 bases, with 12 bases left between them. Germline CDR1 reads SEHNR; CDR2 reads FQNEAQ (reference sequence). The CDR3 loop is CASSSGTAETQYF. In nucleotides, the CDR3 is TGTGCCAGCAGTTCCGGGACTGCAGAGACCCAGTACTTC.

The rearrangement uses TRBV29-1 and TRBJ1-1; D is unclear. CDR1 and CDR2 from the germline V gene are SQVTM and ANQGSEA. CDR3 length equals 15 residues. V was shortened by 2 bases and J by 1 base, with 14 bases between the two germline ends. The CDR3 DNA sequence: TGCAGCGTTGAACGAGCCGACACCAAGAACACTGAAGCTTTCTTT. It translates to CSVERADTKNTEAFF.

CDR3 protein: CASSSRTTNNEQFF. The CDR3 DNA reads TGTGCCAGCAGCTCACGGACTACAAACAATGAGCAGTTCTTC. The chain is built from TRBV7-9 and TRBJ2-1; D might be TRBD2 (6 bases). The length of the CDR3 is 14 residues. CDR1 is SEHNR, CDR2 FQNEAQ, per germline (reference sequence). V was clipped by 4 bases and J by 5 bases, with 12 bases between them.

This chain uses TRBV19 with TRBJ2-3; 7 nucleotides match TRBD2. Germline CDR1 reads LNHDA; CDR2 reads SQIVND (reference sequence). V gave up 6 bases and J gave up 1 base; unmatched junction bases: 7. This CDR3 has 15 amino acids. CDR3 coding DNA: TGTGCCAGTAGCGTCGCGGGAGAGCGCACAGATACGCAGTATTTT. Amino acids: CASSVAGERTDTQYF.

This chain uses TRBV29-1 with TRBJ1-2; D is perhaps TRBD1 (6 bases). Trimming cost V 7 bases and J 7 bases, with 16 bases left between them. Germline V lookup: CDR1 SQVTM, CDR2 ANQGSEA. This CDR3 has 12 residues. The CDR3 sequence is CSALIGGLGYTF. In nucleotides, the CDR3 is TGCAGCGCCCTGATAGGGGGTCTTGGCTACACCTTC.

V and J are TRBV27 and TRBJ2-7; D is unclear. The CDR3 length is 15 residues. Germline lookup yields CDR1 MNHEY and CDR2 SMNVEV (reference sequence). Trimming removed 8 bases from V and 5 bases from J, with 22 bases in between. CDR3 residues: CASASIVTENDEQYF. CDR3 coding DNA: TGTGCCAGCGCTAGTATCGTTACTGAAAACGACGAGCAGTACTTC.

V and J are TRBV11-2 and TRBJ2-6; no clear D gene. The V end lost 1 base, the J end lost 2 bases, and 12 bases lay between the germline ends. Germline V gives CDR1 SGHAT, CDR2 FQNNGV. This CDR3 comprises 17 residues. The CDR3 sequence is CASSLVDGDTGANVLTF. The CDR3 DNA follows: TGTGCCAGCAGCTTAGTTGATGGGGATACTGGGGCCAACGTCCTGACTTTC.

The CDR3 nucleotides read TGTGCCAGCAGCGTAAGAGCGGGAGGGCCAGGCACAGATACGCAGTATTTT. This sequence encodes CASSVRAGGPGTDTQYF. V is TRBV9 and J is TRBJ2-3; 10 nucleotides line up with TRBD2. Germline loops: CDR1 SGDLS, CDR2 YYNGEE. The CDR3 extends over 17 amino acids. J lost 1 base, V lost 1 base, and 6 bases had no gene match.

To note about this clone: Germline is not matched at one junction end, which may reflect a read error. The CDR3 region is CASSFWTSVDMNTGELFF. The CDR3, as DNA: TGTGCTAGCAGCTTTTGGACTAGCGTAGACATGAACACCGGGGAGCTGTTTTTT. The gene calls are TRBV7-7 and TRBJ2-2; 9 bases are a match to TRBD2. Per germline, CDR1 SSHAT and CDR2 FNYEAQ (reference sequence). The CDR3 is made up of 18 amino acids.

For the CDR3, the DNA is TGTGCCAGCAGCTTCTCTAGGCTAGCGGGAGAAGTTGAGACCGGGGAGCTGTTTTTT. Amino acids: CASSFSRLAGEVETGELFF. The rearrangement joins TRBV11-2 to TRBJ2-2; 10 bases agree with TRBD2. This CDR3 spans 19 amino acids. The germline V gene encodes CDR1 SGHAT and CDR2 FQNNGV. The V segment lost 3 bases and the J segment 5 bases; nucleotides outside the gene matches: 15.

The CDR3 region is CASGMYEQYF. The CDR3 nucleotides are TGTGCCAGCGGGATGTACGAGCAGTACTTC. This sequence joins TRBV25-1 and TRBJ2-7; D gene uncertain. CDR1 is MGHDK, CDR2 SYGVNS, per germline. The CDR3 has 10 amino acids. V lost 8 bases to trimming and J lost 4 bases, with 6 bases between them.

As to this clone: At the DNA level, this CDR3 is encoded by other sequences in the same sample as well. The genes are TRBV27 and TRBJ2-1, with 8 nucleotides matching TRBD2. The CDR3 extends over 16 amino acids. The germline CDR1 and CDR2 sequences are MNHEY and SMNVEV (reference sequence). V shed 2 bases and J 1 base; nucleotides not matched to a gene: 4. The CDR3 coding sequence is TGTGCCAGCAGTTTAAGTGCGGGAGGTTCCTACAATGAGCAGTTCTTC. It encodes CASSLSAGGSYNEQFF.

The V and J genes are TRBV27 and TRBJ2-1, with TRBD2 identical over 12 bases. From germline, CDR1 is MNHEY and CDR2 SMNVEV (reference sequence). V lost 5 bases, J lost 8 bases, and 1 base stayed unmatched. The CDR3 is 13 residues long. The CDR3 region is CASSTSGRYEQFF. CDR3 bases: TGTGCCAGCAGTACTAGCGGGAGGTATGAGCAGTTCTTC.

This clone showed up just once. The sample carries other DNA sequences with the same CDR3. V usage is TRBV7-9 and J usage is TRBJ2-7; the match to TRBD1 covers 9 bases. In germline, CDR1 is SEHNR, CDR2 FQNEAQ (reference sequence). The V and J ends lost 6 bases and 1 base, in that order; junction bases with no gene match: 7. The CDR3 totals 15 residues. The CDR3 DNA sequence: TGTGCCAGCAGTTTGACCGGGACAGGGTCCTACGAGCAGTACTTC. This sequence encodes CASSLTGTGSYEQYF.

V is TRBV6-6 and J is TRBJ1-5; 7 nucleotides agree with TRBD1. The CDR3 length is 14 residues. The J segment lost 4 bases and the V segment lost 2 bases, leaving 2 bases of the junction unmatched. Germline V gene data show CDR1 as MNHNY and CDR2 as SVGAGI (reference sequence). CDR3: CASSYPDRNQPQHF. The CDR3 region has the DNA TGTGCCAGCAGTTACCCGGACAGGAATCAGCCCCAGCATTTT.

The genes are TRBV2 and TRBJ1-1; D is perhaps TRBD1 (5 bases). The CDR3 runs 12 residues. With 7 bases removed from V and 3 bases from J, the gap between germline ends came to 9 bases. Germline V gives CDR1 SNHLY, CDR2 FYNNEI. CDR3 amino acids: CASKRGDTEAFF. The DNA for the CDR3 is TGTGCCAGCAAACGGGGGGACACTGAAGCTTTCTTT.

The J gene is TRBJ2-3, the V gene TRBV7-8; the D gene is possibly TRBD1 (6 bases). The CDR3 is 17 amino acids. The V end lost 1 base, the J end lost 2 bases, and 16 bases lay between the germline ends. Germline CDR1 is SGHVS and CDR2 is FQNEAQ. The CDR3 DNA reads TGTGCCAGCAGCTTAGTAGGGTTAGGACAGCTCACAGATACGCAGTATTTT. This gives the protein CASSLVGLGQLTDTQYF.